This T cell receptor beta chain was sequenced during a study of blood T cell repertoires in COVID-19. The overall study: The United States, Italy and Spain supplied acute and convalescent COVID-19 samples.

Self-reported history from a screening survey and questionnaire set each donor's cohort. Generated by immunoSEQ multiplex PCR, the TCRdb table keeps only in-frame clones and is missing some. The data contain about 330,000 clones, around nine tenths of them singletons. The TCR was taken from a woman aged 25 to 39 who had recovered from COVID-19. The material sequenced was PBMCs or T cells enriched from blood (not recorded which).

The CDR3 reads CASSFGGVLNEQFF. The CDR3 region has the DNA TGTGCCAGCAGCTTCGGGGGGGTGCTCAATGAGCAGTTCTTC. The chain carries TRBV7-3 and TRBJ2-1; 8 nucleotides match TRBD2. Trimming took 3 bases from V and 6 from J; bases not matched to a gene: 4. The CDR3 contains 14 residues. Germline V gene lookup returns CDR1 SGHTA and CDR2 FQGTGA. Full variable domain (remainder filled in from reference TRBV7-3 and TRBJ2-1): GAGVSQTPSNKVTEKGKYVELRCDPISGHTALYWYRQSLGQGPEFLIYFQGTGAADDSGLPNDRFFAVRPEGSVSTLKIQRTERGDSAVYLCASSFGGVLNEQFFGPGTRLTVL.